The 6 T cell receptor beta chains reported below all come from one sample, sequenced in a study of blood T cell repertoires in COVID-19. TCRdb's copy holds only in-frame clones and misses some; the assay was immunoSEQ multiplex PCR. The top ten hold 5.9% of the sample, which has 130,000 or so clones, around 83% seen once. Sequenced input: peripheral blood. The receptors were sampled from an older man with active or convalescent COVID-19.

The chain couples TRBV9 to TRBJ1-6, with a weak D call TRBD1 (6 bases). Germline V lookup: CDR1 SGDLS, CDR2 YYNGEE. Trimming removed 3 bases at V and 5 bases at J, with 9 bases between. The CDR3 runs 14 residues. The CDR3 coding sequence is TGTGCCAGCAGCGAGGGACACCATAATTCACCCCTCCACTTT. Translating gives CASSEGHHNSPLHF.

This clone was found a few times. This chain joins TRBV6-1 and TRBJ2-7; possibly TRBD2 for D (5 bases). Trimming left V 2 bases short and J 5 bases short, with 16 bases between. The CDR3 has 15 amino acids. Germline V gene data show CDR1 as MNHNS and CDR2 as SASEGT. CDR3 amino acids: CASSERGPGMNEQYF. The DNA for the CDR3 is TGTGCCAGCAGTGAAAGAGGGCCTGGGATGAACGAGCAGTACTTC.

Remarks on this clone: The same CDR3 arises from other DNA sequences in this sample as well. CDR3 loop: CASSVGGGGSYNEQFF. CDR3 in DNA: TGTGCCAGCAGCGTAGGGGGCGGGGGCTCCTACAATGAGCAGTTCTTC. The V and J genes are TRBV9 and TRBJ2-1; 7 bases map to TRBD2. The junction had 3 bases not matched to a gene; V was cut back by 0 bases and J by 0 bases. The CDR3 covers 16 residues. Germline V CDR1 and CDR2: SGDLS, YYNGEE.

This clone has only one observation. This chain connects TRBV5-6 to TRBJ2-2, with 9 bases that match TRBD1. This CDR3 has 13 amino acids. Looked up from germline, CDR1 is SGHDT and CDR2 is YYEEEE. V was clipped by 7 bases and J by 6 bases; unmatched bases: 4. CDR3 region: CASWTGEAGELFF. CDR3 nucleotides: TGTGCCAGCTGGACAGGGGAGGCCGGGGAGCTGTTTTTT.

CDR3 DNA sequence: TGTGCCAGCAGTTTGGGGGGAGGGAATCAGCCCCAGCATTTT. This encodes CASSLGGGNQPQHF. The chain combines TRBV27 with TRBJ1-5, with TRBD1 as a possible D gene (5 bases). Trimming took 3 bases from V and 4 from J, leaving 10 bases between them. Germline CDR1 MNHEY, CDR2 SMNVEV (reference sequence). CDR3 length equals 14 residues.

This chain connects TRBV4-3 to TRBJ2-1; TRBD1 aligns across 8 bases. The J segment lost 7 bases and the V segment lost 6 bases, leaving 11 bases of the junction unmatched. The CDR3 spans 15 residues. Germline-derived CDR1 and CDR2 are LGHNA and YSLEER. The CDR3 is CASSKDQRQGNEQFF. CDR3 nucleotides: TGCGCCAGCAGTAAGGACCAAAGACAGGGGAATGAGCAGTTCTTC.